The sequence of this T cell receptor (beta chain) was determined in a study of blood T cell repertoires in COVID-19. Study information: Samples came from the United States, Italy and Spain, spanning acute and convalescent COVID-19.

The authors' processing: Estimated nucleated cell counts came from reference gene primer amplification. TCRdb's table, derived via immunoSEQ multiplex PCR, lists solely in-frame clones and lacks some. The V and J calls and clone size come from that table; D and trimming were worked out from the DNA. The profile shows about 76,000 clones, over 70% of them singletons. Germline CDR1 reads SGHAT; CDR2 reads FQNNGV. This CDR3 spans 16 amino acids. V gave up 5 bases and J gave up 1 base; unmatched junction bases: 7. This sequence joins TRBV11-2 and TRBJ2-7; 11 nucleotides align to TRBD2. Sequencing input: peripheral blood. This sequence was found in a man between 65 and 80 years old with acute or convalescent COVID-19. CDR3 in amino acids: CASSPGLADISYEQYF. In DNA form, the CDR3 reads TGTGCCAGCAGCCCGGGACTAGCGGACATATCCTACGAGCAGTACTTC.